Following are 7 T cell receptor beta chains from one sample sequenced in a study of blood T cell repertoires in COVID-19. Libraries were prepared by immunoSEQ multiplex PCR; TCRdb keeps only in-frame clonotypes and omits some of them. The data hold about 250,000 clones, with roughly 88% observed a single time. The sample consisted of peripheral blood. These receptor sequences come from a woman in her thirties or forties who had recovered from COVID-19.

The V gene is TRBV19, the J gene TRBJ2-3; possibly TRBD2 for D (6 bases). From germline, CDR1 is LNHDA and CDR2 SQIVND (reference sequence). V shed 1 base and J shed 8 bases, with 10 bases lying between them. The CDR3 is made up of 13 amino acids. The CDR3 here is CASSIGLRGTQYF. Here the CDR3 DNA reads TGTGCCAGTAGTATAGGACTGCGGGGTACGCAGTATTTT.

The rearrangement uses TRBV2 and TRBJ1-6; D remains ambiguous. The length of the CDR3 is 13 residues. CDR1 is SNHLY, CDR2 FYNNEI, per germline. V lost 7 bases and J lost 7, with 11 bases in between. CDR3 sequence reads: CASTTGANSPLHF. The CDR3, as DNA: TGTGCCAGCACCACGGGTGCCAATTCACCCCTCCACTTT.

V is TRBV4-2 and J is TRBJ2-7; D perhaps matches TRBD2 (6 bases). Looked up from germline, CDR1 is LGHNA and CDR2 is YNFKEQ. Trimming stripped 1 base from V and 2 bases from J, with 9 bases between. The CDR3 length is 14 residues. The CDR3: CASSQGRGTYEQYF. In DNA, the CDR3 is TGTGCCAGCAGCCAAGGGCGCGGGACCTACGAGCAGTACTTC.

The V call is TRBV10-3, the J call TRBJ1-1, with a tentative D call TRBD1 (5 bases). V was cut by 8 bases and J by 1 base, with 14 bases left in between. Germline loops: CDR1 ENHRY, CDR2 SYGVKD. The CDR3 is 14 residues long. The CDR3 bases are TGTGCCATCTCGACCTCGGGGGAGAACACTGAAGCTTTCTTT. Translating gives CAISTSGENTEAFF.

The J gene is TRBJ2-7, the V gene TRBV18; 12 nucleotides align to TRBD2. Trimming at V came to 0 bases and at J to 7 bases, leaving 4 bases not matched to a gene. CDR1 is KGHSH, CDR2 LQKENI, per germline. CDR3 size: 15 residues. The CDR3 spells CASSPPASGRAEQYF. The CDR3 DNA reads as TGTGCCAGCTCACCACCGGCTAGCGGGAGGGCTGAGCAGTACTTC. The complete variable domain, with remaining parts taken from reference TRBV18 and TRBJ2-7, reads NAGVMQNPRHLVRRRGQEARLRCSPMKGHSHVYWYRQLPEEGLKFMVYLQKENIIDESGMPKERFSAEFPKEGPSILRIQQVVRGDSAAYFCASSPPASGRAEQYFGPGTRLTVT.

The chain carries TRBV14 and TRBJ2-7; TRBD1 matches at 8 bases. The CDR3 extends over 14 amino acids. V trimming: 5 bases; J trimming: 2 bases; junction bases outside the gene matches: 5. Germline values: CDR1 SGHDN, CDR2 FVKESK. The CDR3 sequence: CASSFDRGPYEQYF. The CDR3 DNA reads as TGTGCCAGCAGCTTCGACAGGGGTCCCTACGAGCAGTACTTC.

The genes are TRBV9 and TRBJ2-5; 10 bases align to TRBD2. This CDR3 contains 16 residues. Unmatched junction bases numbered 8, after V lost 0 bases and J lost 6 bases. Per the germline V gene, CDR1 is SGDLS and CDR2 is YYNGEE. The CDR3 sequence is CASSVVSSGSVKTQYF. In DNA, the CDR3 is TGTGCCAGCAGCGTAGTGTCTAGCGGGAGTGTCAAGACCCAGTACTTC.